The source of this T cell receptor (beta chain) is a study of cytomegalovirus exposure and HLA in healthy donors. Study background: Some 85 million unique TCRs, all from HLA-typed donors, were included in an early release of the data. Study-wide results and caveats: 150 to 200 TCR beta chains were listed as cytomegalovirus-associated.

In the PCR, 60 Vbeta and 13 Jbeta primers were used. Original data processing: Counted up in a later analysis, unique TCR beta chains came to approximately 83 million, with around 10 million shared. This table comes from immunoSEQ multiplex PCR, and its TCRdb copy is limited to in-frame clones, with some not included. V, J and clone size were drawn from that table, and D and trimming were deduced from the DNA. Here the sample spans 68,000 or so clones, 81% being singletons. This clone was picked up one time. As yet, its antigen is unknown. Germline V gives CDR1 KGHSH, CDR2 LQKENI. The CDR3 has 15 residues. Trimming left V 2 bases short and J 5 bases short, with 12 bases between.

This sequence was found in a human donor in good health. Input material: PBMCs. This chain joins TRBV18 and TRBJ1-4; no reliable D call. The CDR3 nucleotides are TGTGCCAGCTCACCATCACGGGGTCACAATGAAAAACTGTTTTTT. This codes for CASSPSRGHNEKLFF. Full variable domain (rest looked up from reference TRBV18 and TRBJ1-4): NAGVMQNPRHLVRRRGQEARLRCSPMKGHSHVYWYRQLPEEGLKFMVYLQKENIIDESGMPKERFSAEFPKEGPSILRIQQVVRGDSAAYFCASSPSRGHNEKLFFGSGTQLSVL.